This paragraph covers one T cell receptor beta chain sequence. The source of the sample is a study of shared clonotypes between healthy human individuals. Those who donated, Caucasian adults without exception, all lived in Nashville, Tennessee. TCRdb's copy holds only in-frame clones and misses some; the assay was immunoSEQ multiplex PCR. The sample lists millions of clones; 85% to 95% were seen once. The germline gives CDR1 SGHRS, CDR2 YFSETQ. CDR3 length: 16 residues. V dropped 0 bases and J dropped 0 bases, with 12 bases sitting between them. Sequenced input: naive CD4+ T cells sorted from blood. Subset here: CD45RA+ positively selected. The chain combines TRBV5-1 with TRBJ2-5; D call uncertain. The sequence came from a man aged 18-30 years in good health. In DNA form, the CDR3 reads TGCGCCAGCAGCTTGGGTTTACGCGAGTACCAAGAGACCCAGTACTTC. Amino acid sequence: CASSLGLREYQETQYF.